These 27 T cell receptor beta chains were sequenced from one sample in a study of shared clonotypes between healthy human individuals (dated by TCRdb to 2020 to 2022). Library generation was performed with the immunoSEQ multiplex PCR assay. TCRdb stores this immuneACCESS table with in-frame sequences only. Part of the clones is absent; in the studies checked, under half of the shortfall reflects unresolved V genes, and no reason is known for the rest. The sample has over 2,000,000 clones on record, about 94% of them singletons. The ten largest clones take up over 1.5% of the sample. CD8 naive samples were CD45RO-negative cells positively selected for CCR7, giving a CD45RA+CCR7+ population that excluded TemRA cells. Source material: naive CD8+ T cells from PBMCs. What this sample's cell subset or site label stands for: CD45RA+CCR7+. These receptor sequences come from a man younger than 35 in good health. Some clones in this sample may be carry-over from other donors' samples.

Worth noting for this clone: At the DNA level, this CDR3 is encoded by other sequences in the same sample as well. V gene TRBV5-6 combines with J gene TRBJ2-3, with 11 bases matching TRBD2. The germline V gene encodes CDR1 SGHDT and CDR2 YYEEEE. Trimming cost V 0 bases and J 2 bases; bases outside gene matches: 2. The CDR3 consists of 16 residues. The CDR3 DNA reads as TGTGCCAGCAGCTTGGGACTAGCGGGATACACAGATACGCAGTATTTT. The encoded protein is CASSLGLAGYTDTQYF.

The CDR3: CASSLDRRRIPYNEQFF. The CDR3 nucleotides read TGTGCCAGCAGCTTAGACCGGCGGCGAATTCCCTACAATGAGCAGTTCTTC. The chain combines TRBV7-2 with TRBJ2-1, with D unresolved. The ends were cut back, 1 base at V and 2 bases at J, with 15 bases in the middle. CDR1 is SGHTA and CDR2 is FQGNSA in the germline V gene. This CDR3 contains 17 residues.

V gene TRBV6-6 combines with J gene TRBJ2-5; D tentatively fits TRBD1 or TRBD2 (5 bases each). From germline, CDR1 is MNHNY and CDR2 SVGAGI (reference sequence). V was clipped by 0 bases and J by 5 bases, with 16 bases between them. The CDR3 is made up of 16 amino acids. CDR3 nucleotide sequence: TGTGCCAGCAGTTACTCGAATTGGGACCCGCGCGAGACCCAGTACTTC. Translation: CASSYSNWDPRETQYF.

The chain employs TRBV27 and TRBJ1-1, with D perhaps TRBD1 (5 bases). Trimming pared 2 bases from V and 0 bases from J, leaving 13 bases between. Germline V lookup: CDR1 MNHEY, CDR2 SMNVEV (reference sequence). The CDR3 length is 16 residues. DNA for the CDR3: TGTGCCAGCAGTTTACTGGGGGACCTAATGAACACTGAAGCTTTCTTT. It specifies CASSLLGDLMNTEAFF.

The chain carries TRBV6-5 and TRBJ2-2, with TRBD1 matching 7 bases. Germline-derived CDR1 and CDR2 are MNHEY and SVGAGI. The CDR3 is 13 amino acids. Trimming cost V 4 bases and J 7 bases; bases outside gene matches: 3. The CDR3 loop is CASSSHRGGELFF. The CDR3 DNA is TGTGCCAGCAGTTCACACAGGGGCGGGGAGCTGTTTTTT.

The chain employs TRBV7-9 and TRBJ1-4, with D hard to call. Germline CDR1 and CDR2: SEHNR and FQNEAQ (reference sequence). The CDR3 spans 15 residues. The V gene lost 3 bases and the J gene lost 5 bases, with 13 bases spanning the gap. The CDR3 bases are TGTGCCAGCAGCTTCAGCCTAATAGGGAATGAAAAACTGTTTTTT. It is translated as CASSFSLIGNEKLFF.

The J gene is TRBJ2-7, the V gene TRBV6-5; 7 nucleotides agree with TRBD1. The CDR3 spans 14 residues. V shed 5 bases, J shed 4 bases, and the junction held 8 bases outside the gene matches. Germline V gene data show CDR1 as MNHEY and CDR2 as SVGAGI. Here the CDR3 reads CASSRGQNKYEQYF. The CDR3 nucleotides are TGTGCCAGCAGTCGGGGACAGAATAAATACGAGCAGTACTTC.

The rearrangement joins TRBV5-1 to TRBJ2-5; 7 nucleotides agree with TRBD1. Unmatched junction bases numbered 8, after V lost 0 bases and J lost 3 bases. Germline-derived CDR1 and CDR2 are SGHRS and YFSETQ. The CDR3 sequence is 16 residues long. The CDR3 sequence is CASSLEVGQRKETQYF. CDR3 in DNA: TGCGCCAGCAGCTTGGAAGTGGGACAGAGAAAAGAGACCCAGTACTTC.

The chain carries TRBV28 and TRBJ1-1; D remains unclear. The CDR3 length is 13 residues. Germline CDR1 and CDR2: MDHEN and SYDVKM. V was cut by 2 bases and J by 4 bases, with 8 bases left in between. In DNA, the CDR3 is TGTGCCAGCAGTTTACTATTGGGCACTGAAGCTTTCTTT. Amino acids: CASSLLLGTEAFF.

The chain is built from TRBV29-1 and TRBJ1-3; D is possibly TRBD1 (6 bases). This CDR3 is 12 amino acids long. Looked up from germline, CDR1 is SQVTM and CDR2 is ANQGSEA. V was trimmed by 6 bases and J by 5 bases, leaving 11 bases between them. This chain's CDR3 is CSVRDTRNTIYF. DNA for the CDR3: TGCAGCGTCCGGGACACCAGAAACACCATATATTTT. Combining the CDR3 with reference TRBV29-1 and TRBJ1-3 gives the whole variable domain SAVISQKPSRDICQRGTSLTIQCQVDSQVTMMFWYRQQPGQSLTLIATANQGSEATYESGFVIDKFPISRPNLTFSTLTVSNMSPEDSSIYLCSVRDTRNTIYFGEGSWLTVV.

The chain couples TRBV9 to TRBJ2-5; TRBD1 might be the D (6 bases). V was trimmed by 4 bases and J by 5 bases, leaving 18 bases between them. This CDR3 has 15 residues. Germline V gene data show CDR1 as SGDLS and CDR2 as YYNGEE. Written as DNA, the CDR3 is TGTGCCAGCAGCCCTAGGGGGAACATTCGCGAGACCCAGTACTTC. Encoded protein: CASSPRGNIRETQYF.

The V and J genes are TRBV19 and TRBJ1-5; D not certain. Trimming took 3 bases from V and 4 from J, leaving 7 bases between them. The length of the CDR3 is 13 residues. Germline loops: CDR1 LNHDA, CDR2 SQIVND (reference sequence). The CDR3: CASSIRKNQPQHF. The CDR3, as DNA: TGTGCCAGTAGTATTAGAAAGAATCAGCCCCAGCATTTT.

The gene calls are TRBV27 and TRBJ2-7; no reliable D call. CDR1 and CDR2 (germline): MNHEY, SMNVEV (reference sequence). This CDR3 contains 13 residues. The V end lost 5 bases, the J end lost 0 bases, and 8 bases lay between the germline ends. CDR3 DNA: TGTGCCAGCAGTCACGGAACCTCCTACGAGCAGTACTTC. Amino acids: CASSHGTSYEQYF.

Only one count was recorded for this clone. The chain carries TRBV15 and TRBJ2-1; D remains unclear. Trimming shortened V by 1 base and J by 7 bases, and 17 bases separated the two germline ends. The CDR3 sequence is 16 residues long. Looked up from germline, CDR1 is LNHNV and CDR2 is YYDKDF (reference sequence). As DNA, the CDR3 is TGTGCCACCAGCAGAGGGCCGGACCCTGCAAGGAATGAGCAGTTCTTC. Translating gives CATSRGPDPARNEQFF.

The chain combines TRBV29-1 with TRBJ1-2; the D is unclear. Germline loops: CDR1 SQVTM, CDR2 ANQGSEA. V was cut by 3 bases and J by 7 bases, with 12 bases left in between. This CDR3 is 12 amino acids long. The CDR3 DNA reads as TGCAGCGTTGAGGGCACTCGGGGTGGCTACACCTTC. Encoded protein: CSVEGTRGGYTF. Full variable domain (rest looked up from reference TRBV29-1 and TRBJ1-2): SAVISQKPSRDICQRGTSLTIQCQVDSQVTMMFWYRQQPGQSLTLIATANQGSEATYESGFVIDKFPISRPNLTFSTLTVSNMSPEDSSIYLCSVEGTRGGYTFGSGTRLTVV.

The V call is TRBV5-1, the J call TRBJ2-7; D is perhaps TRBD1 (6 bases). This CDR3 has 14 amino acids. Trimming removed 0 bases at V and 7 bases at J, with 14 bases between. From germline, CDR1 is SGHRS and CDR2 YFSETQ. Here the CDR3 DNA reads TGCGCCAGCAGCTTGGTCGACGGGACACCGGAGCAGTACTTC. Translated: CASSLVDGTPEQYF.

The gene calls are TRBV27 and TRBJ1-5; no reliable D call. Germline V lookup: CDR1 MNHEY, CDR2 SMNVEV (reference sequence). The ends were cut back, 5 bases at V and 6 bases at J, with 11 bases in the middle. The CDR3 is 13 amino acids. The CDR3 bases are TGTGCCAGCAGTACCCGACGGAGTCAGCCCCAGCATTTT. It is translated as CASSTRRSQPQHF.

The chain employs TRBV5-5 and TRBJ2-1, with TRBD2 matching over 7 bases. Germline CDR1 is SGHKS and CDR2 is YYEKEE (reference sequence). The CDR3 is 14 residues long. V gave up 4 bases and J gave up 9 bases; unmatched junction bases: 10. The CDR3 protein is CASSPGREYVEQFF. CDR3 coding DNA: TGTGCCAGCAGCCCGGGGCGGGAGTATGTTGAGCAGTTCTTC.

The CDR3 DNA follows: TGCGCCAGCAGCCAGGGAGTTAGGGGGTTAGAGCAGCCCCAGCATTTT. Its protein is CASSQGVRGLEQPQHF. The chain employs TRBV4-1 and TRBJ1-5; D possibly corresponds to TRBD1 (6 bases). V dropped 3 bases and J dropped 7 bases, with 19 bases sitting between them. This CDR3 region has 16 residues. Germline values: CDR1 MGHRA, CDR2 YSYEKL.

CDR3 protein: CAGIVVRARNGYTF. The CDR3, as DNA: TGTGCCGGGATAGTAGTGAGGGCGCGTAATGGCTACACCTTC. The chain combines TRBV19 with TRBJ1-2; D call uncertain. The CDR3 has 14 amino acids. The V end was cut by 11 bases, the J end by 6 bases, with 22 bases between. Looked up from germline, CDR1 is LNHDA and CDR2 is SQIVND (reference sequence). The whole variable domain, filled in from reference TRBV19 and TRBJ1-2, reads DGGITQSPKYLFRKEGQNVTLSCEQNLNHDAMYWYRQDPGQGLRLIYYSQIVNDFQKGDIAEGYSVSREKKESFPLTVTSAQKNPTAFYLCAGIVVRARNGYTFGSGTRLTVV.

The genes are TRBV6-6 and TRBJ2-2; D ambiguous. CDR3 length: 13 amino acids. Trimming removed 6 bases at V and 6 bases at J, with 11 bases between. Germline CDR1 and CDR2: MNHNY and SVGAGI (reference sequence). The CDR3 loop is CASRKDEPGELFF. CDR3 DNA sequence: TGTGCCAGCAGGAAAGATGAGCCCGGGGAGCTGTTTTTT.

The V gene is TRBV9, the J gene TRBJ2-1, with D maybe TRBD1 (6 bases). CDR3 length: 13 amino acids. V was clipped by 4 bases and J by 13 bases, with 18 bases between them. Germline V lookup: CDR1 SGDLS, CDR2 YYNGEE. CDR3 sequence (DNA): TGTGCCAGCAGCCCCCCCCAGAGGGACAATCAGTTCTTC. Its translation: CASSPPQRDNQFF.

Comment on this clone: Within the sample, other DNA sequences also encode this same CDR3. This sequence joins TRBV28 and TRBJ2-7; 7 bases match TRBD1. The CDR3 runs to 14 residues. Germline CDR1 is MDHEN and CDR2 is SYDVKM. The ends lost 6 bases at V and 2 bases at J; junction bases unmatched: 7. The CDR3, as DNA: TGTGCCAGCAGCCCCGGGACAGCAGCCTACGAGCAGTACTTC. Translating it yields CASSPGTAAYEQYF.

The chain has TRBV15 and TRBJ2-5; D may be TRBD2 (6 bases). The V gene's germline CDR1 is LNHNV and CDR2 YYDKDF (reference sequence). Between the trimmed V and J ends, which lost 0 bases and 4 bases, there was a span of 12 bases. There are 15 residues in the CDR3. The CDR3 spells CATSRDQEGGETQYF. As DNA, the CDR3 is TGTGCCACCAGCAGAGATCAAGAGGGAGGAGAGACCCAGTACTTC.

V and J are TRBV7-9 and TRBJ1-5; D gene uncertain. The CDR3 extends over 14 amino acids. The V end lost 1 base, the J end lost 4 bases, and 8 bases lay between the germline ends. Germline lookup yields CDR1 SEHNR and CDR2 FQNEAQ (reference sequence). The CDR3 is CASSLGSVNQPQHF. The CDR3 nucleotides read TGTGCCAGCAGCTTAGGTAGCGTTAATCAGCCCCAGCATTTT.

About this clone: Within the sample, other DNA sequences also encode this same CDR3. CDR3 coding DNA: TGTGCCAGCAGCCCAGGTCAAGGGGGTAAGGAGACCCAGTACTTC. It yields the protein CASSPGQGGKETQYF. The chain recombines TRBV7-7 with TRBJ2-5; a possible D gene is TRBD1 (6 bases). V lost 5 bases to trimming and J lost 5 bases, with 18 bases between them. The CDR3 covers 15 residues. Germline values: CDR1 SSHAT, CDR2 FNYEAQ (reference sequence).

This rearrangement joins TRBV10-2 to TRBJ2-6, with D possibly being TRBD1 (5 bases). Trimming took off 3 bases at V and 0 bases at J, with 6 bases between the two ends. The CDR3 extends over 15 amino acids. Germline CDR1 is WSHSY and CDR2 is SAAADI. This CDR3 reads CASSERGSGANVLTF. The CDR3 nucleotides read TGCGCCAGCAGTGAAAGGGGCTCTGGGGCCAACGTCCTGACTTTC.